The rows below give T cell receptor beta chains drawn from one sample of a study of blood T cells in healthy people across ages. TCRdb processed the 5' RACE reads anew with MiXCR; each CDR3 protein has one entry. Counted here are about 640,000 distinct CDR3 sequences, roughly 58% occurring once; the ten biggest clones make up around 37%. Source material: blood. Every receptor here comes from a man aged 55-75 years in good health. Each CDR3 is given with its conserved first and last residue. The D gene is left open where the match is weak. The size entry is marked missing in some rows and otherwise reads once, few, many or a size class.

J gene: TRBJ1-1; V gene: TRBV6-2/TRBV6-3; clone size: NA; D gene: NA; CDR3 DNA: TGTGCCAGCAGCTGGGACGTAGGGAACACTGAAGCTTTCTTT; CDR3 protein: CASSWDVGNTEAFF
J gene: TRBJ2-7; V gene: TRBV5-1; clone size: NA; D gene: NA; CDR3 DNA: TGCGCCAGCAGCTTGCAGCAGAGGTTGAACGAGCAGTACTTC; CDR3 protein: CASSLQQRLNEQYF
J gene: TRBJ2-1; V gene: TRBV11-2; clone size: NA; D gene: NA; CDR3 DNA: TGTGCCAGCAGCTTAGTCTTGGGGGCTGAGCAGTTCTTC; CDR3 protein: CASSLVLGAEQFF
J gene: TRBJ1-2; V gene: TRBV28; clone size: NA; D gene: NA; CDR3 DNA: TGTGCCAGCAGTTTAAGATCAGCATTCCCAAACTATGGCTACACCTTC; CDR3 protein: CASSLRSAFPNYGYTF
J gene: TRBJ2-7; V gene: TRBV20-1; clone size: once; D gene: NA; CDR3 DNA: TGCAGTGCTAGAGATCCGAGAGGGGGGACATTCTACGAGCAGTACTTC; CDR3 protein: CSARDPRGGTFYEQYF
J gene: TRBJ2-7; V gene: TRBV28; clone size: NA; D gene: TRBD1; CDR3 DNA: TGTGCCAGCAGACCACCGACAGGGGGAAGGGACGAGCAGTACTTC; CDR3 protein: CASRPPTGGRDEQYF
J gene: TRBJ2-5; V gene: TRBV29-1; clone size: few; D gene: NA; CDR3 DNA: TGCAGCGTTGGTCGGCCAGGGCCGGGCGAGACCCAGTACTTC; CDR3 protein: CSVGRPGPGETQYF
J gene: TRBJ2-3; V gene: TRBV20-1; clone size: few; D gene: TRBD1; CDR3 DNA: TGCAGTGCAGGGGGCGGCACAGATACGCAGTATTTT; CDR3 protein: CSAGGGTDTQYF
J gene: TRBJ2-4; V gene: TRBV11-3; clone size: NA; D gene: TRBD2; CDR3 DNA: TGTGCCAGCAGCAACCGGGGACTAGCCTCATCGGTAGAGCAGTACTTC; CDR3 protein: CASSNRGLASSVEQYF
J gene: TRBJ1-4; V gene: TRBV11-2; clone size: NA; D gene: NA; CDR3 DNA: TGTGCCAGCAGCTTAGACCGGGGGGAGCATGAAAAACTGTTTTTT; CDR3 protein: CASSLDRGEHEKLFF
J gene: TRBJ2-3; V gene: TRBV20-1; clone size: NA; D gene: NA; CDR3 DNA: TGCAGTGCTAGGTGGACCGATACTCCCACAGATACGCAGTATTTT; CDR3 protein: CSARWTDTPTDTQYF
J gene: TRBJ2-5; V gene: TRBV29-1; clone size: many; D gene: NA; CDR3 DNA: TGCAGCGTTGAAAGGGAGACCCAGTACTTC; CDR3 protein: CSVERETQYF